This T cell receptor beta chain was captured in a study of CD8 T cells in ankylosing spondylitis (dated by TCRdb to the late 2010s). Some background on the complete study: The study set out to find disease-linked TCR variants by profiling T cell receptor beta repertoires in ankylosing spondylitis patients and healthy donors. The full study cohort comprised 25 ankylosing spondylitis patients and some 100 healthy donors. Peripheral blood was sampled, and synovial fluid was also collected from ankylosing spondylitis patients.

Here is what the overall study found, with its caveats: Some of the motif variants had been reported before in the synovial fluid and blood of reactive arthritis patients, a finding that suggests common disease-initiation mechanisms. Significant enrichment of the disease-linked clones was reported in matched synovial fluid samples from ankylosing spondylitis patients. A TCR beta motif made up of eight or nine highly homologous amino acid variants appeared to be characteristic of blood from ankylosing spondylitis patients. In peripheral blood, the disease-linked clones were found at relatively low frequencies and had a CD8+ phenotype.

The cysteine opens and the phenylalanine closes a CDR3 of 16 amino acids. Left in the record is the CDR3 DNA by itself, 48 bases read in frame from the first base. V has 4 bases trimmed and J has 4 bases trimmed; junction bases matching no gene number 8. As encoded in the germline V gene, CDR1 is SGHAT while CDR2 is FQNNGV. A remark on this clonotype: What this receptor recognizes is not known. Base-call qualities are not available, and no considerably larger clone is one nucleotide away.

Sequencer: Illumina HiSeq 2500. Quantitative 5'-RACE with molecular barcodes was used to prepare TCR beta libraries. The original pipeline was this. A new computational method, built on a probabilistic model of VDJ rearrangement, was used to identify disease-linked TCR variants. TCRdb itself trimmed the public reads at Q25 with fastp, ran MiXCR and retained productive beta chains. Rows matching on CDR3 protein sequence are summarized as one entry with the most common DNA and genes. The V and J calls shown here were made by TCRdb, not taken from the authors' results. The table for this sample lists 700,000 to 850,000 distinct CDR3 sequences; roughly 12% of them were counted only once. Clones ranked in the top ten supply roughly 0.51% of the sample.

The specimen sequenced was blood, either unsorted or a sorted T cell fraction (not recorded which). This chain joins TRBV11-2 to TRBJ2-7, and 12 junction bases match TRBD2. The receptor was derived from a male donor with ankylosing spondylitis. The sequenced DNA is TGTGCCAGCAGCTGGACTAGCGGGAAGGACCCTTACGAGCAGTACTTC. The resulting protein is CASSWTSGKDPYEQYF.